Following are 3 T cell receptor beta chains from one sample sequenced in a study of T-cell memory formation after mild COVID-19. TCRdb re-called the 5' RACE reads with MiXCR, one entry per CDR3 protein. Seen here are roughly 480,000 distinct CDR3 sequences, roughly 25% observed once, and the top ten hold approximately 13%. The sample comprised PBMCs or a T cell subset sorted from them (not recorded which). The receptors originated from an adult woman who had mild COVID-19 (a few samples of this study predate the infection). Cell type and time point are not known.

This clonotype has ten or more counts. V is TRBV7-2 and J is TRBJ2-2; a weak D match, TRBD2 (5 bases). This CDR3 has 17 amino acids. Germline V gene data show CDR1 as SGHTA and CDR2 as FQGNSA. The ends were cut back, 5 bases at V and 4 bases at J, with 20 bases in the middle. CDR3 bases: TGTGCCAGCAGCCGGAGGCAGCCCACGACGGGCACCGGGGAGCTGTTTTTT. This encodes CASSRRQPTTGTGELFF.

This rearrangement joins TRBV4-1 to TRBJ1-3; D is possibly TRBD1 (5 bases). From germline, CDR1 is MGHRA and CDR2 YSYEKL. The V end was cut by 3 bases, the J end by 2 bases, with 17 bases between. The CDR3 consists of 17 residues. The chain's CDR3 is CASSQGEGMWAGNTIYF. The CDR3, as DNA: TGCGCCAGCAGCCAGGGGGAGGGCATGTGGGCTGGAAACACCATATATTTT.

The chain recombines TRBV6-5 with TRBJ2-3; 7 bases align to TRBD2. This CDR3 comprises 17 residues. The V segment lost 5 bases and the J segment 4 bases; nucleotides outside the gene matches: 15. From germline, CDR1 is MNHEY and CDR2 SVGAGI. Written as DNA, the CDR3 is TGTGCCAGCAGTCCTAGTTTGGGGAAGGGAGGGGCAGATACGCAGTATTTT. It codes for CASSPSLGKGGADTQYF.